This TCR beta chain was recorded in a study of blood T cell repertoires in COVID-19. Across the study: Whether acute or convalescent, the COVID-19 samples came from the United States, Italy and Spain. Nucleic acid was either cDNA or gDNA, and it came from T cells, B-cell-depleted T cells, or PBMCs.

Authors' processing steps: Reference gene primer amplification gave estimated nucleated cell counts. The protocol was immunoSEQ multiplex PCR, while the TCRdb copy is restricted to in-frame clones and leaves out a portion. Clone size and the V and J calls come from that table; the DNA yielded D and trimming. This sample has tens of thousands of clones, with around nine tenths found just once. V was trimmed by 4 bases and J by 3 bases, leaving 16 bases between them. This CDR3 contains 15 residues. Germline lookup yields CDR1 SGHDT and CDR2 YYEEEE. What was sequenced was peripheral blood. The chain carries TRBV5-6 and TRBJ1-1; D remains unclear. This TCR derives from a man in his fifties or sixties with active or convalescent COVID-19. CDR3 sequence: CASSPVDGRDTEAFF. The CDR3 DNA sequence: TGTGCCAGCAGCCCGGTGGACGGGCGGGACACTGAAGCTTTCTTT.